These 9 T cell receptor beta chains were sequenced from one sample in a study of vaccination and CD4 T cells after COVID-19. An Oncomine TCR Beta short-read assay was used to sequence the DNA from cultured CD4+ T cells. TCRdb re-analysed the PCR reads in MiXCR, keeping a single row per CDR3 protein. Of 8,500 to 10,000 distinct CDR3 sequences listed, less than 70% are singletons. Noted treatment: roughly 11-day PBMC culture with coronavirus spike peptide pools or control peptides (ViraFEST assay). The collection of CD4+ T cells from the unexposed donor took place before the COVID-19 pandemic (2011-2018). The antigens of these receptors remain unknown. Input material: CD4+ T cells from blood, cultured in vitro. The receptors shown here come from a human donor in good health.

The chain couples TRBV5-1 to TRBJ1-6; possibly TRBD1 for D (5 bases). CDR1 is SGHRS and CDR2 is YFSETQ in the germline V gene. V shed 4 bases and J shed 10 bases, with 24 bases lying between them. The CDR3 length is 17 residues. CDR3 region: CASSPIQRDPGGSPLHF. Here the CDR3 DNA reads TGCGCCAGCAGCCCGATACAAAGGGACCCAGGTGGCTCACCCCTCCACTTT.

This chain connects TRBV6-2 or TRBV6-3 to TRBJ2-7, with 9 bases matching TRBD1. The ends lost 6 bases at V and 0 bases at J; junction bases unmatched: 6. This CDR3 has 15 residues. The germline V gene encodes CDR1 MNHEY and CDR2 SVGEGT. The CDR3 DNA sequence: TGTGCCAGCAGAAAGACAGGGGGAAACTCCTACGAGCAGTACTTC. It codes for CASRKTGGNSYEQYF.

This clonotype was seen a few times. The chain couples TRBV7-8 to TRBJ2-3; TRBD2 matches 8 bases. This CDR3 is built from 16 residues. The J segment lost 2 bases and the V segment lost 4 bases, leaving 8 bases of the junction unmatched. CDR1 SGHVS and CDR2 FQNEAQ come from the germline V gene. CDR3 sequence reads: CASSSRGGGFTDTQYF. The CDR3 DNA reads as TGTGCCAGCAGCTCAAGGGGCGGGGGGTTCACAGATACGCAGTATTTT.

By sample fraction, this clonotype is large. This rearrangement joins TRBV20-1 to TRBJ2-3, with 9 nucleotides matching TRBD2. Germline CDR1 DFQATT, CDR2 SNEGSKA (reference sequence). The CDR3 has 15 amino acids. Trimming took 0 bases from V and 6 from J; bases not matched to a gene: 7. In DNA, the CDR3 is TGCAGTGCTAGAGATGCGGGAGGGCCAGCGGATACGCAGTATTTT. Its protein product is CSARDAGGPADTQYF.

This clonotype has only a few counts. The V call is TRBV19, the J call TRBJ2-3; 9 bases align to TRBD2. The CDR3 extends over 16 amino acids. V was pared by 5 bases and J by 3 bases, with 9 bases of the junction left unmatched. Looked up from germline, CDR1 is LNHDA and CDR2 is SQIVND (reference sequence). The CDR3 loop is CASSFQGLAETDTQYF. DNA for the CDR3: TGTGCCAGTAGTTTCCAGGGACTAGCCGAAACAGATACGCAGTATTTT.

The sample holds a few counts of this clonotype. The V call is TRBV2, the J call TRBJ1-5, with unresolved D. Germline V CDR1 and CDR2: SNHLY, FYNNEI. This CDR3 region has 13 residues. V was cut by 2 bases and J by 7 bases, with 9 bases left in between. The CDR3 DNA reads as TGTGCCAGCAGTGAACAGGAGGACCAGCCCCAGCATTTT. It encodes CASSEQEDQPQHF.

This chain uses TRBV6-1 with TRBJ2-1; D remains ambiguous. The V gene's germline CDR1 is MNHNS and CDR2 SASEGT. This CDR3 is 15 amino acids long. With 10 bases removed from V and 4 bases from J, the gap between germline ends came to 20 bases. The CDR3 loop is CATLVGPRPYNEQFF. CDR3 sequence (DNA): TGTGCCACTCTCGTGGGCCCTCGCCCATACAATGAGCAGTTCTTC.

The genes are TRBV7-2 and TRBJ2-1; TRBD2 is a possible D gene (7 bases). V was clipped by 5 bases and J by 6 bases, with 20 bases between them. The V gene's germline CDR1 is SGHTA and CDR2 FQGNSA. The CDR3 extends over 16 amino acids. The CDR3 DNA reads TGTGCCAGCAGCCAGGGGACTAACCTTGCTAGCAATGAGCAGTTCTTC. It yields the protein CASSQGTNLASNEQFF.

This clonotype occurred once. The chain carries TRBV20-1 and TRBJ1-1, with 8 positions matching TRBD1. In germline, CDR1 is DFQATT, CDR2 SNEGSKA (reference sequence). The CDR3 is 15 residues long. J was trimmed by 10 bases and V by 3 bases; bases with no gene match: 16. The CDR3, as DNA: TGCAGTGCTAGGAACGAGGGACAGGCCCCAGAGGGAGCTTTCTTT. It specifies CSARNEGQAPEGAFF.